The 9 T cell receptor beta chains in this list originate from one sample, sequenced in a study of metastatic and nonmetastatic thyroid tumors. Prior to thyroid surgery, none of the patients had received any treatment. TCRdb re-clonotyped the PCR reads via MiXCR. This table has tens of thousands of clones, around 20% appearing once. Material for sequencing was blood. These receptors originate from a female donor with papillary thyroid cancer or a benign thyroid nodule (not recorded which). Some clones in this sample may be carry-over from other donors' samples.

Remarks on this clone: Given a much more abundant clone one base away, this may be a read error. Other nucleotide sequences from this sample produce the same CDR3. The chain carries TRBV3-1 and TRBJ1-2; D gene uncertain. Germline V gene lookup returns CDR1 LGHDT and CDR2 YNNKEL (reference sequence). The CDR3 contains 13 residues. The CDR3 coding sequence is TGCGCCAGCAGCCAAGAGCTGGGTTTGAGCTACACCTTC. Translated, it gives CASSQELGLSYTF.

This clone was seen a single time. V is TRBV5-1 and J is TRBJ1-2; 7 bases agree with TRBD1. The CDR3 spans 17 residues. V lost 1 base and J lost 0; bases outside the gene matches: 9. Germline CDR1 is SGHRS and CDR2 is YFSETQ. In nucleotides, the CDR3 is TGCGCCAGCAGCTTGTTTACAGGGGCGATAGCTAACTATGGCTACACCTTC. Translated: CASSLFTGAIANYGYTF.

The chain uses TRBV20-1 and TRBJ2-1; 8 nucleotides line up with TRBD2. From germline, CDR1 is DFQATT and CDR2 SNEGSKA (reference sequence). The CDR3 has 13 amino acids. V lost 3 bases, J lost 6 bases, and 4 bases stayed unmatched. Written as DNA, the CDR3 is TGCAGTGCTAGTGCCGGGACTAGCAATGAGCAGTTCTTC. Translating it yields CSASAGTSNEQFF.

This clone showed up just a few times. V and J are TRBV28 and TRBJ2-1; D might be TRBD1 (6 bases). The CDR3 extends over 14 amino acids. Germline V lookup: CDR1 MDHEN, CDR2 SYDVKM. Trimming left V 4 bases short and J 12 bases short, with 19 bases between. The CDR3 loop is CASSYSQGSDGQFF. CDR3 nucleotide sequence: TGTGCCAGCAGTTACTCCCAGGGGAGTGATGGGCAGTTCTTC.

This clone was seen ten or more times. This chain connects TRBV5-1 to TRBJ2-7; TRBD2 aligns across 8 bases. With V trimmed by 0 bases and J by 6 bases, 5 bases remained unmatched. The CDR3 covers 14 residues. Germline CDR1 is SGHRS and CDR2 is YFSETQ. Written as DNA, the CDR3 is TGCGCCAGCAGCTTGGCCCTAGCGGGCGGCGAGCAGTACTTC. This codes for CASSLALAGGEQYF.

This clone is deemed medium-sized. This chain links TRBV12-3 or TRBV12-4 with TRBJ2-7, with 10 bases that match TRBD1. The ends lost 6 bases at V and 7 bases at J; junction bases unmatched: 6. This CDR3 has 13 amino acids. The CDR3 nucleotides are TGTGCCAGCAGCCCTGGGACAGGGGAAGAGCAGTACTTC. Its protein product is CASSPGTGEEQYF.

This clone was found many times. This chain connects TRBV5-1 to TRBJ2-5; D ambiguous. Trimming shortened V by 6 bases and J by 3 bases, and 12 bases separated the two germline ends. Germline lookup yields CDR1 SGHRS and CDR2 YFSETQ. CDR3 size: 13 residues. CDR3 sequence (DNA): TGCGCCAGCACCTTAAGACCGGAAGAGACCCAGTACTTC. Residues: CASTLRPEETQYF.

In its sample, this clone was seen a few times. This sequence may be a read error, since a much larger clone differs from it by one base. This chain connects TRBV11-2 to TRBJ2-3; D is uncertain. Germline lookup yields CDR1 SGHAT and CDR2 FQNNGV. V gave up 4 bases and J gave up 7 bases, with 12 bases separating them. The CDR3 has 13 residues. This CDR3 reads CASSSGVRYTQYF. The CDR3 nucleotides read TGTGCCAGCAGCTCCGGCGTCCGGTATACGCAGTATTTT.

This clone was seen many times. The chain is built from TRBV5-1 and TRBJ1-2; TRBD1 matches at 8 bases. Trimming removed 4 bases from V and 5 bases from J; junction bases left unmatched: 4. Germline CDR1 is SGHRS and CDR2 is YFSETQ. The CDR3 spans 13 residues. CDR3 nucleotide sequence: TGCGCCAGCAGCCCGGGACAGGAGTATGGCTACACCTTC. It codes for CASSPGQEYGYTF. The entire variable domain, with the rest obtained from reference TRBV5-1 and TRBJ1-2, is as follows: KAGVTQTPRYLIKTRGQQVTLSCSPISGHRSVSWYQQTPGQGLQFLFEYFSETQRNKGNFPGRFSGRQFSNSRSEMNVSTLELGDSALYLCASSPGQEYGYTFGSGTRLTVV.